The 20 T cell receptor beta chains in this list originate from one sample, sequenced in a study of early T cells in non-severe SARS-CoV-2 infection. In TCRdb, the 5' RACE reads were re-called with MiXCR into one record per CDR3 protein. Of about 45,000 distinct CDR3 sequences in the sample, 11% are singletons; the top ten hold 21%. The source material was whole blood. The receptors stem from an adult who was a healthcare worker with PCR-confirmed SARS-CoV-2 infection or an uninfected control (not recorded which).

This clonotype was observed a few times. The CDR3 loop is CASSWDRDRANTEAFF. The CDR3 region has the DNA TGCGCCAGCAGCTGGGACCGGGACAGGGCGAACACTGAAGCTTTCTTT. This sequence joins TRBV5-1 and TRBJ1-1; 9 bases map to TRBD1. The V segment lost 3 bases and the J segment 1 base; nucleotides outside the gene matches: 7. This CDR3 contains 16 residues. Germline assignment: CDR1 SGHRS and CDR2 YFSETQ. Full variable domain (remainder filled in from reference TRBV5-1 and TRBJ1-1): KAGVTQTPRYLIKTRGQQVTLSCSPISGHRSVSWYQQTPGQGLQFLFEYFSETQRNKGNFPGRFSGRQFSNSRSEMNVSTLELGDSALYLCASSWDRDRANTEAFFGQGTRLTVV.

In its sample, this clonotype was seen many times. The chain couples TRBV6-2 or TRBV6-3 to TRBJ2-1; D gene ambiguous. CDR1 MNHEY and CDR2 SVGEGT come from the germline V gene. This CDR3 is built from 15 residues. Deletions cut 0 bases from V and 0 bases from J, with 6 bases between. CDR3 amino acids: CASSYSGTSYNEQFF. The CDR3 bases are TGTGCCAGCAGTTACTCTGGTACCTCCTACAATGAGCAGTTCTTC.

By frequency in the sample, this clonotype is medium-sized. The chain combines TRBV7-2 with TRBJ2-5; no firm D call. V was cut by 5 bases and J by 0 bases, with 10 bases left in between. The CDR3 is 14 amino acids. CDR1 SGHTA and CDR2 FQGNSA come from the germline V gene. The CDR3 region has the DNA TGTGCCAGCAGCCCGACCGGACACCAAGAGACCCAGTACTTC. Its protein is CASSPTGHQETQYF.

Of note for this clonotype: A clone one base away is much larger, so this may be a read error. The rearrangement links TRBV10-2 to TRBJ1-5; D is unclear. CDR3 size: 13 residues. Per the germline V gene, CDR1 is WSHSY and CDR2 is SAAADI. CDR3 amino acids: CASSESINQLQHF. The CDR3 nucleotides read TGCGCCAGCAGTGAGTCGATCAATCAGCTCCAGCATTTT.

This clonotype has just a few counts. The chain couples TRBV12-5 to TRBJ2-1; 10 bases fit TRBD2. V lost 4 bases to trimming and J lost 9 bases; unmatched junction nucleotides: 9. This CDR3 is 15 amino acids long. CDR1 LGHNT and CDR2 FRNRAP come from the germline V gene. The chain's CDR3 is CASGSPASGSTEQFF. CDR3 nucleotide sequence: TGTGCTAGTGGTTCTCCGGCTAGCGGGAGCACTGAGCAGTTCTTC.

This clonotype appeared a few times. This chain links TRBV2 with TRBJ1-2; TRBD1 matches 7 bases. The germline CDR1 and CDR2 sequences are SNHLY and FYNNEI. The J segment lost 3 bases and the V segment lost 3 bases, leaving 4 bases of the junction unmatched. CDR3 length equals 14 residues. CDR3 residues: CASSDRQGHYGYTF. CDR3 sequence (DNA): TGTGCCAGCAGTGACCGACAGGGTCACTATGGCTACACCTTC.

This clonotype has at least ten counts. This chain connects TRBV6-1 to TRBJ1-1; D unresolved. The germline V gene has CDR1 MNHNS and CDR2 SASEGT. With 3 bases removed from V and 8 bases from J, the gap between germline ends came to 7 bases. The CDR3 contains 11 residues. The CDR3 sequence: CASSDVREAFF. CDR3 DNA: TGTGCCAGCAGTGACGTGCGGGAAGCTTTCTTT.

The chain uses TRBV2 and TRBJ2-5; weak D call: TRBD1 (5 bases). Per the germline V gene, CDR1 is SNHLY and CDR2 is FYNNEI. V lost 4 bases, J lost 2 bases, and 11 bases lay in between. The length of the CDR3 is 14 residues. The CDR3 bases are TGTGCCAGCAGTGCTCTGACAGTTCAAGAGACCCAGTACTTC. Amino acid sequence: CASSALTVQETQYF.

This chain links TRBV27 with TRBJ2-2, with TRBD2 matching over 13 bases. Germline V gene data show CDR1 as MNHEY and CDR2 as SMNVEV (reference sequence). J was trimmed by 6 bases and V by 5 bases; bases with no gene match: 15. The CDR3 consists of 19 residues. The CDR3 spells CASSPTPGLAGVGAGELFF. The CDR3 nucleotides read TGTGCCAGCAGTCCTACCCCCGGACTAGCGGGAGTCGGGGCCGGGGAGCTGTTTTTT.

This clonotype was seen a handful of times. The chain joins TRBV4-3 to TRBJ1-4; D ambiguous. CDR1 and CDR2 from the germline V gene are LGHNA and YSLEER. This CDR3 is built from 13 residues. V lost 3 bases to trimming and J lost 7 bases, with 9 bases between them. This CDR3 is CASSQGTGEKLFF. CDR3 DNA sequence: TGCGCCAGCAGCCAGGGTACGGGTGAAAAACTGTTTTTT.

Details on this clonotype: Here the CDR3 omits its conserved ending phenylalanine or tryptophan, so a read error is the likely source. The chain has TRBV20-1 and TRBJ1-2; D uncertain. CDR3 length: 11 amino acids. The ends were cut back, 2 bases at V and 4 bases at J, with 5 bases in the middle. The germline CDR1 and CDR2 sequences are DFQATT and SNEGSKA (reference sequence). The DNA for the CDR3 is TGCAGTGCTAGAACAGCCTATGGCTACACCTCC. The encoded protein is CSARTAYGYTS.

This chain connects TRBV6-5 to TRBJ1-1, with D unclear. CDR1 and CDR2 from the germline V gene are MNHEY and SVGAGI. V dropped 6 bases and J dropped 1 base, with 12 bases sitting between them. The CDR3 loop spans 14 amino acids. CDR3 DNA: TGTGCCAGCAGCTTTCGACCGAAGAACACTGAAGCTTTCTTT. Amino acids: CASSFRPKNTEAFF.

In this sample, this clonotype turned up a few times. The V and J genes are TRBV29-1 and TRBJ2-1, with 9 nucleotides matching TRBD2. This CDR3 is built from 11 residues. Germline V gives CDR1 SQVTM, CDR2 ANQGSEA. The trim removed 7 bases at V and 8 bases at J, leaving 3 bases unmatched. The CDR3 coding sequence is TGCAGCGCGGGACTAGCTTATGAGCAGTTCTTC. Protein: CSAGLAYEQFF.

This rearrangement joins TRBV20-1 to TRBJ2-1, with D perhaps being TRBD1 or TRBD2 (5 bases each). This CDR3 is 10 amino acids long. The V end lost 1 base, the J end lost 10 bases, and 5 bases lay between the germline ends. Looked up from germline, CDR1 is DFQATT and CDR2 is SNEGSKA (reference sequence). CDR3 residues: CSARGGEQFF. CDR3 coding DNA: TGCAGTGCTAGAGGGGGGGAGCAGTTCTTC.

The sample holds many counts of this clonotype. The V and J genes are TRBV7-8 and TRBJ1-2; 7 bases are a match to TRBD1. The CDR3 extends over 13 amino acids. V shed 5 bases and J 4 bases; nucleotides not matched to a gene: 4. Germline V CDR1 and CDR2: SGHVS, FQNEAQ. CDR3 amino acids: CASSPGQRYGYTF. CDR3 bases: TGTGCCAGCAGCCCGGGACAGCGCTATGGCTACACCTTC.

This clonotype was detected only a few times. The J gene is TRBJ2-1, the V gene TRBV7-2, with a tentative D call TRBD2 (6 bases). V lost 5 bases and J lost 0, with 11 bases in between. The CDR3 consists of 15 residues. Germline CDR1 is SGHTA and CDR2 is FQGNSA. This chain's CDR3 is CASSPPGGSYNEQFF. Written as DNA, the CDR3 is TGTGCCAGCAGCCCCCCCGGGGGCTCCTACAATGAGCAGTTCTTC. The full variable domain, completed using reference TRBV7-2 and TRBJ2-1, is GAGVSQSPSNKVTEKGKDVELRCDPISGHTALYWYRQSLGQGLEFLIYFQGNSAPDKSGLPSDRFSAERTGGSVSTLTIQRTQQEDSAVYLCASSPPGGSYNEQFFGPGTRLTVL.

In the case of this clonotype: A much larger clone is a single base away; this may be a read error. The rearrangement joins TRBV5-1 to TRBJ1-2; D perhaps matches TRBD1 (6 bases). Germline-derived CDR1 and CDR2 are SGHRS and YFSETQ. The CDR3 loop spans 13 amino acids. The CDR3 nucleotides read TGCACCAGCAGCTTGGACAGCTTCTATGGCTACACCTTC. Its protein is CTSSLDSFYGYTF.

This clonotype occurred many times. The rearrangement joins TRBV20-1 to TRBJ2-1, with 9 nucleotides matching TRBD1. Trimming took 2 bases from V and 6 from J; bases not matched to a gene: 2. Germline CDR1 and CDR2: DFQATT and SNEGSKA (reference sequence). CDR3 length: 13 residues. CDR3 in amino acids: CSARPGQGNEQFF. As DNA, the CDR3 is TGCAGTGCTAGACCGGGACAGGGCAATGAGCAGTTCTTC.

This clonotype has only a few counts. The V gene is TRBV7-8, the J gene TRBJ2-3; 13 bases fit TRBD2. Germline V CDR1 and CDR2: SGHVS, FQNEAQ. V gave up 5 bases and J gave up 6 bases; unmatched junction bases: 8. The CDR3 has 16 amino acids. CDR3 sequence (DNA): TGTGCCAGCAGCATGAGGACTAGCGGGAGTTTGGATACGCAGTATTTT. Its translation is CASSMRTSGSLDTQYF. The complete variable domain, with remaining parts taken from reference TRBV7-8 and TRBJ2-3, reads GAGVSQSPRYKVAKRGQDVALRCDPISGHVSLFWYQQALGQGPEFLTYFQNEAQLDKSGLPSDRFFAERPEGSVSTLKIQRTQQEDSAVYLCASSMRTSGSLDTQYFGPGTRLTVL.

The genes are TRBV6-2 or TRBV6-3 and TRBJ2-1; 8 bases map to TRBD1. The CDR3 is 13 residues long. Germline values: CDR1 MNHEY, CDR2 SVGEGT. Trimming removed 6 bases from V and 2 bases from J; junction bases left unmatched: 0. CDR3 coding DNA: TGTGCCAGCAGACAGGGGGCCTACAATGAGCAGTTCTTC. Protein sequence: CASRQGAYNEQFF.